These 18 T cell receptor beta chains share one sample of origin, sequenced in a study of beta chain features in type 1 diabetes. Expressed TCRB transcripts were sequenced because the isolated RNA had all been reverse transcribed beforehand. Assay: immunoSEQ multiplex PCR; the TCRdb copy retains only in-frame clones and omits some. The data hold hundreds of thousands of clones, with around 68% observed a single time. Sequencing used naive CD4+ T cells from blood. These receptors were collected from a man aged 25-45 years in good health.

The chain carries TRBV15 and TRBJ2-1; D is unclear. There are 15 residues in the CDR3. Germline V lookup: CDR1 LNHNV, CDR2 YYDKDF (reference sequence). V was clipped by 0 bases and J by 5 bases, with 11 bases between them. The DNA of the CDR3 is TGTGCCACCAGCAGAGACCCCGCAGGTCACAATGAGCAGTTCTTC. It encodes CATSRDPAGHNEQFF.

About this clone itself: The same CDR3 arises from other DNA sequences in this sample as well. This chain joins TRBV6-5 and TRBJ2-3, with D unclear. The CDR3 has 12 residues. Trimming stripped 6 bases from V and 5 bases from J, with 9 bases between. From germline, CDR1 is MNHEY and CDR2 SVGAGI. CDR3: CASSRGGDTQYF. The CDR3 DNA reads TGTGCCAGCAGCCGAGGTGGAGATACGCAGTATTTT.

CDR3: CASSKTVSVSTDTQYF. In nucleotides, the CDR3 is TGTGCCAGCAGCAAGACAGTCAGCGTTAGCACAGATACGCAGTATTTT. The chain joins TRBV7-9 to TRBJ2-3; D might be TRBD1 (5 bases). CDR3 length: 16 residues. Trimming removed 5 bases from V and 0 bases from J, with 15 bases in between. CDR1 and CDR2 from the germline V gene are SEHNR and FQNEAQ (reference sequence).

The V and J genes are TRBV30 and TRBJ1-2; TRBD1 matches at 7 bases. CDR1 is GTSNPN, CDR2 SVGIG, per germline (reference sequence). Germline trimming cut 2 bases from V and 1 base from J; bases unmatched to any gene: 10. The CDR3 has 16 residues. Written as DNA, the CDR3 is TGTGCCTGGAGTCTAACCCCGGGACAGAGTAACTATGGCTACACCTTC. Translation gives CAWSLTPGQSNYGYTF.

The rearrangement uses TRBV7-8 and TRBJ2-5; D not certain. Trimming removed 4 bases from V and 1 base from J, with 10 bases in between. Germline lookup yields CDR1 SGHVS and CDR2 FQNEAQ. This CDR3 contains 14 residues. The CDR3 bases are TGTGCCAGCAGCTCTCTAACCATCCAAGAGACCCAGTACTTC. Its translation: CASSSLTIQETQYF.

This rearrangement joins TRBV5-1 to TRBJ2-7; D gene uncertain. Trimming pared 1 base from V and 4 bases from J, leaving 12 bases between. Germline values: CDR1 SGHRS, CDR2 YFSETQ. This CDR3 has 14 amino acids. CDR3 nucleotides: TGCGCCAGCAGCTTGTCCCCGCCGAATTACGAGCAGTACTTC. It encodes CASSLSPPNYEQYF. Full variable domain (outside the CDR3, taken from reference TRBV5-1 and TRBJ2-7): KAGVTQTPRYLIKTRGQQVTLSCSPISGHRSVSWYQQTPGQGLQFLFEYFSETQRNKGNFPGRFSGRQFSNSRSEMNVSTLELGDSALYLCASSLSPPNYEQYFGPGTRLTVT.

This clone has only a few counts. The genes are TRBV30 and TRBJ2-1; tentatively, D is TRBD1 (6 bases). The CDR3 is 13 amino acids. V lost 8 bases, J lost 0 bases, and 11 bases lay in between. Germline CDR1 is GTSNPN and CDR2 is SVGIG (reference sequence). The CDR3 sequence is CAGDRSSYNEQFF. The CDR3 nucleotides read TGTGCCGGCGACAGGAGCTCCTACAATGAGCAGTTCTTC.

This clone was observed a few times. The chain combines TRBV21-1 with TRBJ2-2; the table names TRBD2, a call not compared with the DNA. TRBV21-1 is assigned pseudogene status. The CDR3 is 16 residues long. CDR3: CASSKGSPTGTGELFF. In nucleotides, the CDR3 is TGTGCCAGCAGCAAAGGAAGTCCGACGGGCACCGGGGAGCTGTTTTTT.

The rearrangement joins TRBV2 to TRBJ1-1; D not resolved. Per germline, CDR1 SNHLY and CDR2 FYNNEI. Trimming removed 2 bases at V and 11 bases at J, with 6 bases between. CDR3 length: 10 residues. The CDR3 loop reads CASSEFLAFF. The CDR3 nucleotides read TGTGCCAGCAGTGAATTCCTGGCTTTCTTT.

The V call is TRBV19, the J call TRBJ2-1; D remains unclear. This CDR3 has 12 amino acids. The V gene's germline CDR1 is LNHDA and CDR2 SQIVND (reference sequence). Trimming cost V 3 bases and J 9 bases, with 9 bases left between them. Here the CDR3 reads CASSIGYGEQFF. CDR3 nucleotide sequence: TGTGCCAGTAGTATCGGGTATGGTGAGCAGTTCTTC.

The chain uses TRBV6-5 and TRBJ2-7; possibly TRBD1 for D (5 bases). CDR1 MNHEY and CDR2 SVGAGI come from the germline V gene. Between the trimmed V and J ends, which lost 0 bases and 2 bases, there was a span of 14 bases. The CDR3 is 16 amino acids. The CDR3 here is CASSYSSVDRTYEQYF. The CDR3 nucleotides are TGTGCCAGCAGTTACTCGTCGGTCGACAGAACCTACGAGCAGTACTTC.

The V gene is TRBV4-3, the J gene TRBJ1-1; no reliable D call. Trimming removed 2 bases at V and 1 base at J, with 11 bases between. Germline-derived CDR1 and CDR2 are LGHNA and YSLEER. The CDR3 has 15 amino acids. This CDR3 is CASSQNSRTNTEAFF. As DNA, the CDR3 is TGCGCCAGCAGCCAAAACTCCCGGACGAACACTGAAGCTTTCTTT.

The CDR3 region has the DNA TGCGCCAGCAGACCGGGTGGGGGTTCCTCCTACAATGAGCAGTTCTTC. Protein sequence: CASRPGGGSSYNEQFF. The chain combines TRBV5-1 with TRBJ2-1, with D perhaps TRBD1 or TRBD2 (5 bases each). Trimming cost V 5 bases and J 0 bases, with 15 bases left between them. Germline V gene data show CDR1 as SGHRS and CDR2 as YFSETQ. CDR3 length equals 16 residues.

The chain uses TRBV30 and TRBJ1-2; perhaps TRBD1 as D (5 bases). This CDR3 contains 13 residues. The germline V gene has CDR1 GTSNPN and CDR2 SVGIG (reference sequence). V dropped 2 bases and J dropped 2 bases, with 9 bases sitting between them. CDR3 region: CAWSSRANYGYTF. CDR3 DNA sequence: TGTGCCTGGAGTTCCAGGGCAAACTATGGCTACACCTTC.

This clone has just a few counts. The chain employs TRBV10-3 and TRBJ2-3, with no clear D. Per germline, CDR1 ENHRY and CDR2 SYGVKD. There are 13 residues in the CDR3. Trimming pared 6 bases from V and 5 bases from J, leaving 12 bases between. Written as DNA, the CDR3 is TGTGCCATCAGCTTCCCGAACCGAGATACGCAGTATTTT. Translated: CAISFPNRDTQYF.

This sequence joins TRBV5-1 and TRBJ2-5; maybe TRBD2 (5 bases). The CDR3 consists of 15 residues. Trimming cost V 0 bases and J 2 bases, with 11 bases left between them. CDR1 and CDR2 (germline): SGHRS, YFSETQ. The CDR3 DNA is TGCGCCAGCAGCTTGGAACATCCGGGGCAAGAGACCCAGTACTTC. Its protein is CASSLEHPGQETQYF.

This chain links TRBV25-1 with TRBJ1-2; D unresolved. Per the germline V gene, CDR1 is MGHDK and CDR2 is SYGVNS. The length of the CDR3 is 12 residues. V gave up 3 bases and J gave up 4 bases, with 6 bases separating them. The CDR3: CASSDRTYGYTF. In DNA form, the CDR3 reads TGTGCCAGCAGTGACAGGACCTATGGCTACACCTTC.

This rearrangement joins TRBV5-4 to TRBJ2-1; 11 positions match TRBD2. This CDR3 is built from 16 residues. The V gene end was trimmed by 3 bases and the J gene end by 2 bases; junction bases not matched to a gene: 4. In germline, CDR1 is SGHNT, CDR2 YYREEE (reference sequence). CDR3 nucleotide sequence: TGTGCCAGCAGCTCCGGACTAGCGGGTGCCTACAATGAGCAGTTCTTC. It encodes CASSSGLAGAYNEQFF.